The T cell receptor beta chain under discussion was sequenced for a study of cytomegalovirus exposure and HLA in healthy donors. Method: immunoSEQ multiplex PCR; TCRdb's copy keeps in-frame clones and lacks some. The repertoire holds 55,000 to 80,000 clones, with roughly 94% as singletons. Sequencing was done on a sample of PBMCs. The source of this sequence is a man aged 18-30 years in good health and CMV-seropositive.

CDR3 protein: CASSASSGGHNEQFF. The CDR3 DNA sequence: TGCGCCAGCAGCGCATCTAGCGGGGGCCACAATGAGCAGTTCTTC. This chain uses TRBV5-1 with TRBJ2-1, with 10 bases fitting TRBD2. The CDR3 spans 15 residues. Germline CDR1 reads SGHRS; CDR2 reads YFSETQ. The V and J ends lost 4 bases and 5 bases, in that order; junction bases with no gene match: 6.